The 17 T cell receptor beta chains reported below all come from one sample, sequenced in a study of T cell responses to AZD1222 COVID-19 vaccine. Libraries were prepared by immunoSEQ multiplex PCR; TCRdb keeps only in-frame clonotypes and omits some of them. There are about 64,000 clones in the sample; 90% to 95% occur only once, and roughly 6% lies in the top ten. The specimen was peripheral blood, collected 28 days after the second dose of the MenACWY control vaccine. These TCRs come from an adult who received the MenACWY meningococcal vaccine as a control.

The CDR3 protein is CASSPQGDYGYTF. DNA of the CDR3: TGTGCCAGCAGTCCACAGGGAGACTATGGCTACACCTTC. The chain carries TRBV6-1 and TRBJ1-2, with D tentatively TRBD1 (6 bases). V lost 5 bases, J lost 3 bases, and 10 bases lay in between. The CDR3 spans 13 residues. Germline-derived CDR1 and CDR2 are MNHNS and SASEGT.

The V call is TRBV28, the J call TRBJ1-5; tentative D call: TRBD1 (6 bases). The V and J ends lost 8 bases and 6 bases respectively, with 14 bases between them. Germline V gives CDR1 MDHEN, CDR2 SYDVKM. The CDR3 extends over 13 amino acids. CDR3 protein: CASGWGGSQPQHF. DNA for the CDR3: TGTGCCAGCGGGTGGGGGGGCAGTCAGCCCCAGCATTTT.

The chain carries TRBV6-4 and TRBJ2-2, with TRBD2 as a possible D gene (6 bases). Between the trimmed V and J ends, which lost 3 bases and 0 bases, there was a span of 8 bases. This CDR3 spans 15 amino acids. Germline V gene data show CDR1 as MRHNA and CDR2 as SNTAGT. CDR3 coding DNA: TGTGCCAGCAGTGAATCGGGAGCGAACACCGGGGAGCTGTTTTTT. Residues: CASSESGANTGELFF.

The chain couples TRBV7-2 to TRBJ1-4; the D gene is possibly TRBD1 (5 bases). V was shortened by 5 bases and J by 5 bases, with 12 bases between the two germline ends. CDR1 and CDR2 from the germline V gene are SGHTA and FQGNSA. The CDR3 is 14 amino acids. CDR3 in DNA: TGTGCCAGCAGCACCAGGGTGGGGAATGAAAAACTGTTTTTT. This sequence encodes CASSTRVGNEKLFF.

The V gene is TRBV6-5, the J gene TRBJ1-1, with D perhaps matching TRBD1 (5 bases). V dropped 6 bases and J dropped 10 bases, with 15 bases sitting between them. Germline-derived CDR1 and CDR2 are MNHEY and SVGAGI. The CDR3 runs 12 residues. The CDR3 DNA reads as TGTGCCAGCAGGGGGGGACGATCCGGAGCTTTCTTT. Translation gives CASRGGRSGAFF.

The rearrangement links TRBV9 to TRBJ1-3; D gene ambiguous. This CDR3 contains 16 residues. CDR1 is SGDLS and CDR2 is YYNGEE in the germline V gene. Trimming took off 4 bases at V and 0 bases at J, with 14 bases between the two ends. Here the CDR3 reads CASSPSGLDSGNTIYF. CDR3 nucleotide sequence: TGTGCCAGCAGCCCATCGGGCCTGGACTCTGGAAACACCATATATTTT.

This chain links TRBV6-6 with TRBJ1-3; tentatively, D is TRBD1 (5 bases). The V gene's germline CDR1 is MNHNY and CDR2 SVGAGI (reference sequence). The CDR3 is made up of 14 amino acids. The V and J ends lost 4 bases and 2 bases respectively, with 9 bases between them. The CDR3 is CASSLSGAGNTIYF. As DNA, the CDR3 is TGTGCCAGCAGTTTGTCGGGGGCTGGAAACACCATATATTTT.

This clone is a singleton in its sample. The rearrangement uses TRBV12-3 or TRBV12-4 and TRBJ1-1, with 9 positions matching TRBD1. V shed 5 bases, J shed 6 bases, and the junction held 1 base outside the gene matches. The CDR3 totals 12 residues. The DNA of the CDR3 is TGTGCCAGCAGTCGACAGGGGGCTGAAGCTTTCTTT. Its protein product is CASSRQGAEAFF.

J is TRBJ2-1 and V is TRBV6-4; D might be TRBD1 (5 bases). The CDR3 is 13 amino acids. The germline V gene has CDR1 MRHNA and CDR2 SNTAGT. Trimming removed 5 bases from V and 4 bases from J, with 9 bases in between. The CDR3 DNA reads TGTGCCAGCAGTCCGGACACATACAATGAGCAGTTCTTC. Protein sequence: CASSPDTYNEQFF.

This sequence joins TRBV11-2 and TRBJ1-6; D is possibly TRBD1 (5 bases). The CDR3 runs 13 residues. CDR1 is SGHAT and CDR2 is FQNNGV in the germline V gene. Between the trimmed V and J ends, which lost 8 bases and 7 bases, there was a span of 12 bases. The CDR3 nucleotides are TGTGCCAGCTTCTCGGGGGGGAATTCACCCCTCCACTTT. This gives the protein CASFSGGNSPLHF.

This clone was observed once. The rearrangement uses TRBV7-9 and TRBJ2-3; D possibly corresponds to TRBD1 (7 bases). CDR3 length: 16 amino acids. Per the germline V gene, CDR1 is SEHNR and CDR2 is FQNEAQ (reference sequence). The germline V and J ends were trimmed by 4 bases and 4 bases, with 18 bases remaining between them. Written as DNA, the CDR3 is TGTGCCAGCAGCTCCTCAGGGGGAGGAGGCCCAGATACGCAGTATTTT. Its protein is CASSSSGGGGPDTQYF.

The chain is built from TRBV19 and TRBJ2-1; D is uncertain. Trimming removed 3 bases from V and 5 bases from J, with 8 bases in between. The CDR3 sequence is 13 residues long. Germline V gives CDR1 LNHDA, CDR2 SQIVND (reference sequence). The CDR3 DNA reads TGTGCCAGTAGTATTGGGCTAAACAATGAGCAGTTCTTC. Translating gives CASSIGLNNEQFF.

The chain uses TRBV27 and TRBJ2-7; D tentatively fits TRBD1 or TRBD2 (5 bases each). V lost 8 bases to trimming and J lost 6 bases, with 29 bases between them. CDR3 size: 17 residues. Germline V gene data show CDR1 as MNHEY and CDR2 as SMNVEV (reference sequence). Written as DNA, the CDR3 is TGTGCCAGCGCTCCCAGGGCTACCTCGACTATCGAAGGCGAGCAGTACTTC. Its protein is CASAPRATSTIEGEQYF.

The V gene is TRBV5-8, the J gene TRBJ2-3; 11 bases fit TRBD2. This CDR3 comprises 17 residues. Trimming took 0 bases from V and 1 from J; bases not matched to a gene: 4. Germline V gene sequence: CDR1 SGHTS, CDR2 YDEGEE. CDR3: CASSLGLAGIGTDTQYF. CDR3 in DNA: TGTGCCAGCAGCTTGGGACTAGCGGGAATTGGCACAGATACGCAGTATTTT.

J is TRBJ2-1 and V is TRBV3-1 (or the pseudogene TRBV3-2); D unclear. The germline V gene has CDR1 LGHDT and CDR2 YNNKEL (reference sequence). The CDR3 is 14 residues long. Trimming cost V 5 bases and J 0 bases, with 8 bases left between them. The CDR3 DNA follows: TGTGCCAGCAGCTTACAGAGCTCCTACAATGAGCAGTTCTTC. Its protein product is CASSLQSSYNEQFF.

This rearrangement joins TRBV19 to TRBJ2-1; 13 bases agree with TRBD2. The CDR3 runs to 14 residues. Germline lookup yields CDR1 LNHDA and CDR2 SQIVND (reference sequence). After removal of 8 bases from V and 7 bases from J, the junction contained 5 bases not matched to a gene. For the CDR3, the DNA is TGTGCCAGTTTGGGGACTAGCGGGAAAAATGAGCAGTTCTTC. The encoded protein is CASLGTSGKNEQFF.

This clone was found once. The rearrangement joins TRBV6-5 to TRBJ1-1; tentative D call: TRBD1 (6 bases). The CDR3 has 11 amino acids. The V end lost 6 bases, the J end lost 9 bases, and 11 bases lay between the germline ends. CDR1 is MNHEY and CDR2 is SVGAGI in the germline V gene. The CDR3 loop is CASSLRGQAFF. The DNA of the CDR3 is TGTGCCAGCAGCCTACGGGGGCAAGCTTTCTTT.